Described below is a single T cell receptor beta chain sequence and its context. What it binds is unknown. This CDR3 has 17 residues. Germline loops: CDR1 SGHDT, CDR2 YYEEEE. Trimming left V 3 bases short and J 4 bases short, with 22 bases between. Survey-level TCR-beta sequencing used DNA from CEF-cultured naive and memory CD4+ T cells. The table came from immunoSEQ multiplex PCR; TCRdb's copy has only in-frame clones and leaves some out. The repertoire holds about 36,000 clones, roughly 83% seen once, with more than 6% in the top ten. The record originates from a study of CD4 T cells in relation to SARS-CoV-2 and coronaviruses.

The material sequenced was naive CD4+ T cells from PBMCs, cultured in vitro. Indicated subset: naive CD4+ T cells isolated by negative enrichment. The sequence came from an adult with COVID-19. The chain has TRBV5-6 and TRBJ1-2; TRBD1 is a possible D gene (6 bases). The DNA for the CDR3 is TGTGCCAGCAGCTCGCCTATCAATACAGGGCTGGCCTATGGCTACACCTTC. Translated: CASSSPINTGLAYGYTF.